The 27 T cell receptor beta chains reported below all come from one sample, sequenced in a study of early T cells in non-severe SARS-CoV-2 infection. TCRdb independently ran MiXCR on the 5' RACE reads; one entry per CDR3 protein. Among more than 20,000 distinct CDR3 sequences listed, 4% to 5% were seen once. Sequencing used whole blood. The receptors originated from an adult who was a healthcare worker with PCR-confirmed SARS-CoV-2 infection or an uninfected control (not recorded which).

This clonotype was seen ten or more times. The chain links TRBV7-2 to TRBJ2-7; possible D gene TRBD1, 6 bases. Per the germline V gene, CDR1 is SGHTA and CDR2 is FQGNSA. The CDR3 sequence is 15 residues long. The germline V and J ends were trimmed by 5 bases and 2 bases, with 16 bases remaining between them. The CDR3 nucleotides are TGTGCCAGCAGCCCCGGGCAGGGGATTGCCTACGAGCAGTACTTC. It yields the protein CASSPGQGIAYEQYF.

This clonotype turned up a few times. This sequence joins TRBV7-2 and TRBJ2-6, with no clear D. Germline lookup yields CDR1 SGHTA and CDR2 FQGNSA. V was clipped by 4 bases and J by 4 bases, with 8 bases between them. CDR3 length equals 14 residues. Here the CDR3 DNA reads TGTGCCAGCAGCTCCCTTGCCGGGGCCAACGTCCTGACTTTC. Translation: CASSSLAGANVLTF. Variable domain in full (rest from reference TRBV7-2 and TRBJ2-6): GAGVSQSPSNKVTEKGKDVELRCDPISGHTALYWYRQSLGQGLEFLIYFQGNSAPDKSGLPSDRFSAERTGGSVSTLTIQRTQQEDSAVYLCASSSLAGANVLTFGAGSRLTVL.

This clonotype was observed at least ten times. The chain uses TRBV7-9 and TRBJ2-3; D gene ambiguous. Per the germline V gene, CDR1 is SEHNR and CDR2 is FQNEAQ (reference sequence). The CDR3 runs 12 residues. V dropped 4 bases and J dropped 4 bases, with 6 bases sitting between them. CDR3 residues: CASSSLADTQYF. The DNA for the CDR3 is TGTGCCAGCAGCTCCCTCGCAGATACGCAGTATTTT.

In this sample, this clonotype turned up many times. The chain links TRBV28 to TRBJ2-4, with 11 bases lining up with TRBD1. Germline V gene lookup returns CDR1 MDHEN and CDR2 SYDVKM. The CDR3 length is 17 residues. Trimming removed 2 bases from V and 8 bases from J; junction bases left unmatched: 11. The CDR3 loop is CASSLTGQGGLGDIQYF. The CDR3 DNA reads as TGTGCCAGCAGTTTAACGGGACAGGGGGGCCTTGGGGACATTCAGTACTTC. The variable domain in full, with the rest retrieved from reference TRBV28 and TRBJ2-4, is DVKVTQSSRYLVKRTGEKVFLECVQDMDHENMFWYRQDPGLGLRLIYFSYDVKMKEKGDIPEGYSVSREKKERFSLILESASTNQTSMYLCASSLTGQGGLGDIQYFGAGTRLSVL.

The chain carries TRBV30 and TRBJ1-1; D gene uncertain. CDR1 is GTSNPN and CDR2 is SVGIG in the germline V gene (reference sequence). V was shortened by 5 bases and J by 4 bases, with 8 bases between the two germline ends. This CDR3 is built from 11 residues. CDR3 bases: TGTGCCTGGTGGGATGCCACTGAAGCTTTCTTT. Translated: CAWWDATEAFF.

This clonotype was found many times. V usage is TRBV7-9 and J usage is TRBJ2-1; 10 bases are shared with TRBD1. This CDR3 has 16 amino acids. Germline lookup yields CDR1 SEHNR and CDR2 FQNEAQ (reference sequence). Trimming removed 1 base from V and 6 bases from J; junction bases left unmatched: 6. The CDR3 coding sequence is TGTGCCAGCAGCTTAGGACAGGGGGCGCGGTTCAATGAGCAGTTCTTC. This codes for CASSLGQGARFNEQFF.

The chain uses TRBV19 and TRBJ2-4; 9 bases line up with TRBD1. The germline CDR1 and CDR2 sequences are LNHDA and SQIVND (reference sequence). Trimming took 3 bases from V and 0 from J; bases not matched to a gene: 9. The CDR3 has 18 amino acids. CDR3 nucleotides: TGTGCCAGTAGTATGGGGGAGGGGACAGGGCTAGCCAAAAACATTCAGTACTTC. Encoded protein: CASSMGEGTGLAKNIQYF. The entire variable domain, with the rest obtained from reference TRBV19 and TRBJ2-4, is as follows: DGGITQSPKYLFRKEGQNVTLSCEQNLNHDAMYWYRQDPGQGLRLIYYSQIVNDFQKGDIAEGYSVSREKKESFPLTVTSAQKNPTAFYLCASSMGEGTGLAKNIQYFGAGTRLSVL.

This clonotype was detected ten times or more. The chain uses TRBV7-2 and TRBJ2-3; 10 positions match TRBD2. Trimming removed 5 bases from V and 3 bases from J; junction bases left unmatched: 5. Germline loops: CDR1 SGHTA, CDR2 FQGNSA. CDR3 length: 15 amino acids. The DNA of the CDR3 is TGTGCCAGCAGCCAAACTAGCGGGGCGACAGATACGCAGTATTTT. Its translation is CASSQTSGATDTQYF. The entire variable domain, with the rest obtained from reference TRBV7-2 and TRBJ2-3, is as follows: GAGVSQSPSNKVTEKGKDVELRCDPISGHTALYWYRQSLGQGLEFLIYFQGNSAPDKSGLPSDRFSAERTGGSVSTLTIQRTQQEDSAVYLCASSQTSGATDTQYFGPGTRLTVL.

At least ten counts were recorded for this clonotype. The chain recombines TRBV28 with TRBJ2-7; TRBD2 agrees at 12 bases. The CDR3 contains 20 residues. Germline V lookup: CDR1 MDHEN, CDR2 SYDVKM. V lost 5 bases, J lost 4 bases, and 21 bases stayed unmatched. Here the CDR3 reads CASSAEGLAGGTQARYEQYF. Written as DNA, the CDR3 is TGTGCCAGCAGTGCCGAAGGGCTAGCGGGGGGGACCCAAGCTCGTTACGAGCAGTACTTC. The full variable domain, completed using reference TRBV28 and TRBJ2-7, is DVKVTQSSRYLVKRTGEKVFLECVQDMDHENMFWYRQDPGLGLRLIYFSYDVKMKEKGDIPEGYSVSREKKERFSLILESASTNQTSMYLCASSAEGLAGGTQARYEQYFGPGTRLTVT.

This clonotype has only a few counts. The rearrangement links TRBV7-6 to TRBJ1-6; D might be TRBD1 (6 bases). Germline lookup yields CDR1 SGHVS and CDR2 FNYEAQ. Trimming pared 5 bases from V and 6 bases from J, leaving 11 bases between. The length of the CDR3 is 14 residues. This CDR3 reads CASSVGQSNSPLHF. The DNA of the CDR3 is TGTGCCAGCAGCGTGGGACAAAGTAATTCACCCCTCCACTTT. Together with reference TRBV7-6 and TRBJ1-6, the CDR3 gives the full variable domain: GAGVSQSPRYKVTKRGQDVALRCDPISGHVSLYWYRQALGQGPEFLTYFNYEAQQDKSGLPNDRFSAERPEGSISTLTIQRTEQRDSAMYRCASSVGQSNSPLHFGNGTRLTVT.

This clonotype was seen only a few times. V gene TRBV15 combines with J gene TRBJ2-2; 9 bases align to TRBD1. The CDR3 is 16 amino acids. Germline CDR1 reads LNHNV; CDR2 reads YYDKDF (reference sequence). With V trimmed by 1 base and J by 6 bases, 6 bases remained unmatched. Written as DNA, the CDR3 is TGTGCCACCAGCAGAGCCGGGACAGGGTGGGCCGGGGAGCTGTTTTTT. Translated: CATSRAGTGWAGELFF.

As concerns this clonotype: One end of the junction does not line up with germline, which may come from a read error. The CDR3 is CAGSFSTDPYEQYF. CDR3 DNA: TGTGCCGGCAGCTTCAGCACAGACCCCTACGAGCAGTACTTC. The J gene is TRBJ2-7, the V gene TRBV7-8, with D unresolved. Germline V CDR1 and CDR2: SGHVS, FQNEAQ. CDR3 size: 14 residues.

This clonotype has more than one count but fewer than ten. V gene TRBV10-2 combines with J gene TRBJ2-3; 11 nucleotides match TRBD2. This CDR3 comprises 17 residues. V gave up 4 bases and J gave up 3 bases; unmatched junction bases: 9. Germline CDR1 reads WSHSY; CDR2 reads SAAADI. CDR3 loop: CASSVNSGGAGTDTQYF. In DNA, the CDR3 is TGCGCCAGCAGTGTGAATAGCGGGGGGGCTGGGACAGATACGCAGTATTTT.

The chain recombines TRBV9 with TRBJ2-1, with 13 bases fitting TRBD2. The junction had 3 bases not matched to a gene; V was cut back by 0 bases and J by 6 bases. Germline CDR1 reads SGDLS; CDR2 reads YYNGEE. The CDR3 is 16 amino acids. The CDR3 bases are TGTGCCAGCAGCGTAGCCAGGACTAGCGGGGGCAATGAGCAGTTCTTC. Protein product: CASSVARTSGGNEQFF.

The sample holds a few counts of this clonotype. The chain combines TRBV14 with TRBJ2-2; D uncertain. CDR3 length equals 13 residues. V was cut by 0 bases and J by 5 bases, with 4 bases left in between. The germline V gene encodes CDR1 SGHDN and CDR2 FVKESK. CDR3 coding DNA: TGTGCCAGCAGCCAAGAGTTGACCGGGGAGCTGTTTTTT. Amino acid sequence: CASSQELTGELFF.

The sample holds a few counts of this clonotype. The V call is TRBV12-3 or TRBV12-4, the J call TRBJ1-1; D gene unclear. Trimming took off 1 base at V and 0 bases at J, with 15 bases between the two ends. The CDR3 sequence is 17 residues long. CDR3 DNA sequence: TGTGCCAGCAGTTTAGGGGCCACGGCTTCCATGAACACTGAAGCTTTCTTT. Its translation is CASSLGATASMNTEAFF.

As for this clonotype: A read error may be the cause here, since a much bigger clone is one base away. The V gene is TRBV5-1, the J gene TRBJ1-5; no clear D. Germline assignment: CDR1 SGHRS and CDR2 YFSETQ. The CDR3 has 15 amino acids. CDR3 in amino acids: CTSSLVGQPDQPQHF. The CDR3 bases are TGCACCAGCAGCTTGGTGGGTCAGCCCGATCAGCCCCAGCATTTT.

As regards this clonotype: One end of the junction fails to match germline, which may point to a read error. The chain uses TRBV9 and TRBJ2-5; no firm D call. Germline V gene sequence: CDR1 SGDLS, CDR2 YYNGEE. CDR3 length equals 13 residues. The CDR3 DNA reads as TGTGCCGGCAGCGTAGCTCGATCGGAGACCCAGTACTTC. Its protein is CAGSVARSETQYF.

This clonotype was seen at least ten times. The chain carries TRBV5-6 and TRBJ2-1, with 9 bases fitting TRBD2. The J segment lost 7 bases and the V segment lost 0 bases, leaving 11 bases of the junction unmatched. In germline, CDR1 is SGHDT, CDR2 YYEEEE. CDR3 size: 17 residues. The CDR3 sequence: CASSLGPLAGPGNEQFF. CDR3 sequence (DNA): TGTGCCAGCAGCTTGGGTCCCCTAGCGGGGCCAGGGAATGAGCAGTTCTTC.

This clonotype showed up just a few times. The CDR3 reads CASSLGTRTGYPYEQYF. The CDR3 bases are TGTGCCAGCAGCTTAGGGACTAGGACAGGATATCCCTACGAGCAGTACTTC. The V and J genes are TRBV7-9 and TRBJ2-7, with D perhaps TRBD1 or TRBD2 (7 bases each). There are 17 residues in the CDR3. V was pared by 1 base and J by 2 bases, with 18 bases between. Germline-derived CDR1 and CDR2 are SEHNR and FQNEAQ (reference sequence). The full variable domain, in which reference TRBV7-9 and TRBJ2-7 provide the parts outside the CDR3, is DTGVSQNPRHKITKRGQNVTFRCDPISEHNRLYWYRQTLGQGPEFLTYFQNEAQLEKSRLLSDRFSAERPKGSFSTLEIQRTEQGDSAMYLCASSLGTRTGYPYEQYFGPGTRLTVT.

This clonotype has ten or more counts. V gene TRBV6-1 combines with J gene TRBJ1-4; no clear D gene. Germline V gene lookup returns CDR1 MNHNS and CDR2 SASEGT. The CDR3 is 15 amino acids. Deletions cut 6 bases from V and 8 bases from J, with 19 bases between. The CDR3 DNA reads as TGTGCCAGCAGCGGGAGTCGGGCGCGCCTCGAAAAACTGTTTTTT. Residues: CASSGSRARLEKLFF.

This clonotype was found many times. The genes are TRBV7-2 and TRBJ1-2; 9 bases match TRBD1. CDR1 SGHTA and CDR2 FQGNSA come from the germline V gene. The CDR3 sequence is 16 residues long. Trimming took 2 bases from V and 2 from J; bases not matched to a gene: 6. The CDR3 region is CASSLTGDRVNYGYTF. CDR3 DNA sequence: TGTGCCAGCAGCTTAACTGGGGACAGGGTGAACTATGGCTACACCTTC.

This clonotype has just a few counts. The chain recombines TRBV5-6 with TRBJ2-5, with TRBD1 matching 9 bases. Per germline, CDR1 SGHDT and CDR2 YYEEEE. With V trimmed by 4 bases and J by 7 bases, 8 bases remained unmatched. The CDR3 has 14 amino acids. CDR3 sequence reads: CASSTGQGFATQYF. The CDR3 DNA sequence: TGTGCCAGCAGCACGGGACAGGGATTTGCGACCCAGTACTTC. Full variable domain (remainder filled in from reference TRBV5-6 and TRBJ2-5): DAGVTQSPTHLIKTRGQQVTLRCSPKSGHDTVSWYQQALGQGPQFIFQYYEEEERQRGNFPDRFSGHQFPNYSSELNVNALLLGDSALYLCASSTGQGFATQYFGPGTRLLVL.

The table lists this clonotype with many counts. The chain joins TRBV10-3 to TRBJ2-2, with D perhaps TRBD1 (6 bases). This CDR3 is built from 14 residues. Germline CDR1 ENHRY, CDR2 SYGVKD. Trimming shortened V by 10 bases and J by 7 bases, and 19 bases separated the two germline ends. CDR3 coding DNA: TGTGCCACAACCGACAAGGGGGTAGTCGGGGAGCTGTTTTTT. Its translation: CATTDKGVVGELFF.

This clonotype was counted ten times or more. The chain is built from TRBV27 and TRBJ2-2, with D maybe TRBD1 (5 bases). This CDR3 is 16 amino acids long. Deletions cut 6 bases from V and 0 bases from J, with 14 bases between. Germline CDR1 reads MNHEY; CDR2 reads SMNVEV (reference sequence). CDR3 coding DNA: TGTGCCAGCAGCGGACAAGGCCCTCCGAACACCGGGGAGCTGTTTTTT. Translation gives CASSGQGPPNTGELFF.

This clonotype counts as medium-sized (0.01 to 0.1%). The chain is built from TRBV7-2 and TRBJ1-2; no definite D call. The CDR3 is 13 residues long. Per the germline V gene, CDR1 is SGHTA and CDR2 is FQGNSA. The V and J ends lost 4 bases and 7 bases respectively, with 13 bases between them. DNA of the CDR3: TGTGCCAGCAGCTCTAGAGGTGCTATTGGCTACACCTTC. Translation gives CASSSRGAIGYTF.

The chain uses TRBV7-2 and TRBJ2-7, with D possibly being TRBD1 or TRBD2 (5 bases each). The germline CDR1 and CDR2 sequences are SGHTA and FQGNSA. There are 12 residues in the CDR3. Deletions cut 3 bases from V and 7 bases from J, with 10 bases between. The chain's CDR3 is CASSLGEREQYF. For the CDR3, the DNA is TGTGCCAGCAGCTTGGGGGAACGAGAGCAGTACTTC.